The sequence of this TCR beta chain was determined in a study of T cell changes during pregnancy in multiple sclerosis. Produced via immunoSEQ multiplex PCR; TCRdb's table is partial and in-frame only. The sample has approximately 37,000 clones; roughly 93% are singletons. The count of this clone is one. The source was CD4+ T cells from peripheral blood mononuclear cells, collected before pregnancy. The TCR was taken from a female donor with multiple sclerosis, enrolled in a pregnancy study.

The CDR3 sequence is CASSLARPYTEAFF. CDR3 DNA: TGTGCCAGCAGCTTAGCGCGTCCCTACACTGAAGCTTTCTTT. V is TRBV11-1 and J is TRBJ1-1; D gene uncertain. The CDR3 loop spans 14 amino acids. V lost 0 bases, J lost 3 bases, and 8 bases lay in between. In germline, CDR1 is SGHAT, CDR2 FQDESV (reference sequence).